The 3 T cell receptor beta chains listed next were all sequenced from one sample in a study of vaccination and CD4 T cells after COVID-19. Stated treatment: roughly 10-day PBMC culture with coronavirus spike peptide pools or control peptides (ViraFEST assay). Sequence data for DNA of cultured CD4+ T cells were generated by the Oncomine TCR Beta short-read assay. In TCRdb, the PCR reads were re-called with MiXCR into one record per CDR3 protein. The table has around 26,000 distinct CDR3 sequences, around 66% seen once. No antigen has been assigned to these receptors. The sequenced sample was CD4+ T cells from blood, cultured in vitro, obtained after SARS-CoV-2 vaccination. The receptors come from a human donor who received a COVID-19 vaccine.

The chain has TRBV24-1 and TRBJ2-2; TRBD2 aligns across 7 bases. The CDR3 consists of 15 residues. Germline CDR1 reads KGHDR; CDR2 reads SFDVKD. Germline trimming cut 7 bases from V and 1 base from J; bases unmatched to any gene: 5. In DNA, the CDR3 is TGTGCCACCAGGATGGGGGGGGGGAACACCGGGGAGCTGTTTTTT. It specifies CATRMGGGNTGELFF.

V and J are TRBV5-4 and TRBJ1-2; 8 nucleotides match TRBD1. CDR1 SGHNT and CDR2 YYREEE come from the germline V gene (reference sequence). V lost 6 bases, J lost 7 bases, and 14 bases stayed unmatched. This CDR3 has 15 amino acids. CDR3 coding DNA: TGTGCCAGCAACCGTCCAGGGCAGGGGGCGGGTGGCTACACCTTC. It encodes CASNRPGQGAGGYTF.

The chain links TRBV15 to TRBJ1-1; D not certain. Germline loops: CDR1 LNHNV, CDR2 YYDKDF (reference sequence). V was pared by 0 bases and J by 0 bases, with 11 bases between. The CDR3 extends over 16 amino acids. For the CDR3, the DNA is TGTGCCACCAGCAGAGATTTTGGGGAAATGAACACTGAAGCTTTCTTT. Translating gives CATSRDFGEMNTEAFF.